These T cell receptor beta chains were read from a single sample in a study of T-cell memory formation after mild COVID-19. TCRdb fed the 5' RACE reads into MiXCR, producing one record per CDR3 protein. Found here are 50,000 or so distinct CDR3 sequences, roughly 27% of them singletons; the top ten hold 43%. The specimen was PBMCs or a T cell subset sorted from them (not recorded which). The receptors were gathered from a man aged 18-30 years who had mild COVID-19 (a few samples of this study predate the infection). Cell type and time point are not known. Both conserved end residues are part of each CDR3. D genes are given only for firm matches. Size values are once, few and many counts, or a class for expanded clones, and some rows have none.

V	J	size	D	CDR3	DNA
TRBV10-1	TRBJ2-4	NA	TRBD2	CASSPGTSGGLAKNIQYF	TGCGCCAGCAGTCCCGGGACTAGCGGGGGTCTGGCCAAAAACATTCAGTACTTC
TRBV4-3	TRBJ2-1	NA	NA	CASSQAAWNEQFF	TGCGCCAGCAGCCAAGCCGCGTGGAATGAGCAGTTCTTC
TRBV9	TRBJ2-3	NA	NA	CASEGVSDTQYF	TGTGCCAGCGAGGGGGTATCAGATACGCAGTATTTT
TRBV6-2/TRBV6-3	TRBJ2-1	NA	TRBD2	CASSYFAGGYEQFF	TGTGCCAGCAGTTATTTTGCGGGGGGGTATGAGCAGTTCTTC
TRBV29-1	TRBJ2-7	once	TRBD2	CSVEAEWIAGGAYEQYF	TGCAGCGTTGAAGCGGAGTGGATAGCGGGGGGCGCCTACGAGCAGTACTTC
TRBV20-1	TRBJ2-5	few	TRBD2	CSATTGGQETQYF	TGCAGTGCTACTACGGGGGGGCAGGAGACCCAGTACTTC
TRBV2	TRBJ2-3	NA	TRBD2	CASRSPRAGVITDTQYF	TGTGCCAGCAGATCCCCCAGGGCGGGGGTGATCACAGATACGCAGTATTTT
TRBV6-5	TRBJ1-1	few	NA	CASSFRNTEAFF	TGTGCCAGCAGTTTTCGGAACACTGAAGCTTTCTTT
TRBV11-2	TRBJ2-1	few	TRBD2	CASSSLAGGLNEQFF	TGTGCCAGCAGCTCACTAGCGGGGGGGCTCAATGAGCAGTTCTTC
TRBV7-2	TRBJ2-3	few	NA	CASSLAAGPRADTQYF	TGTGCCAGCAGCTTAGCCGCGGGGCCAAGGGCAGATACGCAGTATTTT
TRBV7-8	TRBJ1-5	NA	NA	CASSLQSGSNQPQHF	TGTGCCAGCAGCTTACAATCGGGTAGCAATCAGCCCCAGCATTTT
TRBV14	TRBJ2-3	few	NA	CASSQAGGTDTQYF	TGTGCCAGCAGCCAGGCAGGGGGCACAGATACGCAGTATTTT
TRBV27	TRBJ2-2	NA	TRBD1	CASTSGQGHTGELFF	TGTGCCAGCACCTCCGGACAGGGGCACACCGGGGAGCTGTTTTTT
TRBV12-3/TRBV12-4	TRBJ1-2	few	NA	CASRSSRDPFYGYTF	TGTGCCAGCAGGAGCTCACGTGACCCCTTCTATGGCTACACCTTC
TRBV5-1	TRBJ2-1	NA	TRBD2	CASSLKAGESSYNEQFF	TGCGCCAGCAGCTTGAAAGCGGGGGAATCCTCCTACAATGAGCAGTTCTTC
TRBV12-3/TRBV12-4	TRBJ1-1	few	NA	CASSLWGNTEAFF	TGTGCCAGCAGCCTCTGGGGGAACACTGAAGCTTTCTTT
TRBV6-2/TRBV6-3	TRBJ2-3	few	NA	CASSYSIGRGSDTQYF	TGTGCCAGCAGTTACTCGATTGGACGGGGGTCGGATACGCAGTATTTT
TRBV12-3/TRBV12-4	TRBJ2-3	few	NA	CASSPSGDTQYF	TGTGCCAGCAGTCCAAGCGGGGATACGCAGTATTTT
TRBV7-8	TRBJ2-3	few	TRBD1	CASSLGQGGPTDTQYF	TGTGCCAGCAGCTTAGGACAGGGCGGGCCCACAGATACGCAGTATTTT
TRBV27	TRBJ2-4	NA	NA	CASSRNRVAKNIQYF	TGTGCCAGCAGTCGGAACAGGGTAGCCAAAAACATTCAGTACTTC
TRBV29-1	TRBJ2-7	NA	NA	CSVLHDSYEQYF	TGCAGCGTTCTCCACGATTCCTACGAGCAGTACTTC
TRBV20-1	TRBJ2-3	NA	NA	CSARDLLRRGAMLADTQYF	TGCAGTGCTAGAGATCTCCTCCGACGGGGGGCCATGTTGGCAGATACGCAGTATTTT
TRBV27	TRBJ2-5	once	NA	CASSNPGTRETQYF	TGTGCCAGCAGTAACCCGGGGACTCGGGAGACCCAGTACTTC
TRBV7-2	TRBJ2-3	few	TRBD2	CASSLLAGWPDTQYF	TGTGCCAGCAGCTTACTAGCGGGGTGGCCAGATACGCAGTATTTT
TRBV11-3	TRBJ2-2	NA	TRBD2	CASSPRTSGYTGELFF	TGTGCCAGCAGCCCCAGGACTAGCGGGTACACCGGGGAGCTGTTTTTT
TRBV5-4	TRBJ2-7	few	NA	CASSLPPREQYF	TGTGCCAGCAGCTTACCCCCCCGCGAGCAGTACTTC
TRBV5-1	TRBJ2-5	few	NA	CASTLTGKRYQETQYF	TGCGCCAGCACCTTGACGGGAAAACGGTACCAAGAGACCCAGTACTTC
TRBV21-1	TRBJ1-5	NA	NA	CASTIRVGQPQHF	TGTGCCAGCACCATAAGGGTAGGGCAGCCCCAGCATTTT
TRBV7-9	TRBJ2-3	few	NA	CASSLERVGVDTQYF	TGTGCCAGCAGCTTAGAGCGGGTCGGGGTCGATACGCAGTATTTT
TRBV4-2	TRBJ2-3	few	TRBD2	CASSQDPGTSGFTDTQYF	TGTGCCAGCAGCCAAGACCCCGGGACTAGCGGATTCACAGATACGCAGTATTTT
TRBV2	TRBJ1-2	few	NA	CASMSTKSNYGYTF	TGTGCCAGCATGAGCACAAAGAGTAACTATGGCTACACCTTC